Given below is one TCR beta chain in context. There are 17 residues in the CDR3. Germline values: CDR1 MDHEN, CDR2 SYDVKM. The ends were cut back, 1 base at V and 1 base at J, with 16 bases in the middle. The record originates from a study of blood T cell repertoires in COVID-19. Original methodology: Counts of nucleated cells, estimated from reference gene primer amplification, were obtained. TCRdb's table, derived via immunoSEQ multiplex PCR, lists solely in-frame clones and lacks some. That table is the source of V, J and clone size, and D and trimming were worked out from the DNA. Here the sample spans over 20,000 clones, about 90% being singletons.

The receptor's source is a man aged 70-80 years with acute or convalescent COVID-19. The V and J genes are TRBV28 and TRBJ1-1; D unclear. Sequencing was done on a sample of peripheral blood. The CDR3, as DNA: TGTGCCAGCAGTTTATCCGCCTCGGGGATTTCGAACACTGAAGCTTTCTTT. Its translation: CASSLSASGISNTEAFF.